This T cell receptor beta chain was found in a study of blood T cell repertoires in COVID-19. This clone appeared once. How the authors handled the data: Scientists estimated how many nucleated cells there were by amplifying reference gene primers. Assay: immunoSEQ multiplex PCR; the TCRdb copy retains only in-frame clones and omits some. V and J calls plus clone size are reproduced from that table; the DNA served to infer D and trimming. The sample has about 72,000 clones; 75% to 90% are singletons. Sequencing was done on a sample of peripheral blood. The sequence was collected from a man aged 25 to 40 with acute or convalescent COVID-19.

The CDR3 sequence: CASSYTSGAYNEQFF. The CDR3 bases are TGTGCCAGCAGCTATACTAGCGGGGCCTACAATGAGCAGTTCTTC. This chain uses TRBV5-6 with TRBJ2-1; 10 nucleotides align to TRBD2. Trimming took 3 bases from V and 2 from J; bases not matched to a gene: 2. The CDR3 runs 15 residues. Germline V gives CDR1 SGHDT, CDR2 YYEEEE.